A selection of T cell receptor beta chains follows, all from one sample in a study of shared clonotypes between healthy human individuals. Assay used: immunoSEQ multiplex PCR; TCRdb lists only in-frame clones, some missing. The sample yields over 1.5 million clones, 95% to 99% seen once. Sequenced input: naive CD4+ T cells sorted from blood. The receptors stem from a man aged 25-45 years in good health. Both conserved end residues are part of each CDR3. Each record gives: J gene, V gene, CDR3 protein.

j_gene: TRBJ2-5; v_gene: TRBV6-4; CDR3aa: CASSAQIQETQYF
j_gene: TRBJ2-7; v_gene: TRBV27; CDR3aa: CASSLIAGAAYEQYF
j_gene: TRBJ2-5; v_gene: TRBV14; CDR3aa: CASSHSETQYF
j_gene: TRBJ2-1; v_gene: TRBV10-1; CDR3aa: CASSESGLFGEQFF
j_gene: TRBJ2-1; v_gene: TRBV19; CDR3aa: CASWDRRVNNEQFF
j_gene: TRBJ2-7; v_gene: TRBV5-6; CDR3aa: CASSRTGTYEQYF
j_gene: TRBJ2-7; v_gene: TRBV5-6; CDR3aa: CASSLGGTGTYEQYF
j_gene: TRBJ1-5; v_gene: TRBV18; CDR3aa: CASSPPTGRGNQPQHF
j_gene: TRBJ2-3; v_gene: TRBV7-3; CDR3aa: CASSLGGSTSTDTQYF
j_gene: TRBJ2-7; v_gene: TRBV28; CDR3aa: CASRSGGQAYEQYF
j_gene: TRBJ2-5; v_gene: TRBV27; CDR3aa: CASSLSGLFGETQYF
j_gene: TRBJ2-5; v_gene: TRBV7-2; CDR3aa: CASSPQETQYF
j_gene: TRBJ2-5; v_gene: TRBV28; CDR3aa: CASSLGRRGETQYF
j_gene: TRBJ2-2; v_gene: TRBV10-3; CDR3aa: CAISEDLLTGLNTGELFF
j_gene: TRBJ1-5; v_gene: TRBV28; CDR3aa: CASSRPQGREQPQHF
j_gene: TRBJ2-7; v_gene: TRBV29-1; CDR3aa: CSVAGTGEDEQYF
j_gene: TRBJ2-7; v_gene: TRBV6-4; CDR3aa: CANPGPNGGHLGEQYF
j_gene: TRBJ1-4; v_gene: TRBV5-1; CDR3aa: CASSYGTDEKLFF
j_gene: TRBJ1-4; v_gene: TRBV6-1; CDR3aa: CASSSPAGRNEKLFF
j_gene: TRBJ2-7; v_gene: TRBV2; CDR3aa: CASSDRTGGYEQYF
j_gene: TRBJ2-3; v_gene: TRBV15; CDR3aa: CATSRGERNTDTQYF
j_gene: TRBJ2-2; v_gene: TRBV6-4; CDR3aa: CASSSGTNTGELFF
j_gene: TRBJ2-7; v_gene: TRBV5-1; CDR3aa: CASSLGGNSYEQYF
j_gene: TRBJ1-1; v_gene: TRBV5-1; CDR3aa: CASSYPGQGLTEAFF
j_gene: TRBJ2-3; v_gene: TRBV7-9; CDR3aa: CASSSGSGRAGDTQYF
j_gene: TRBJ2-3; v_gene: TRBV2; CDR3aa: CASSVEGTQYF
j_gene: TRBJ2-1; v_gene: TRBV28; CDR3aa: CASNYRREEYNEQFF
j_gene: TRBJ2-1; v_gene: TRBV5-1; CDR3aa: CASSLGHRDEQFF
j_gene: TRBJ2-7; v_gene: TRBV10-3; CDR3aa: CAISGPALAYEQYF
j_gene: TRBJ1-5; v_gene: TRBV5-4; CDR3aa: CASSLGTGTASGQPQHF
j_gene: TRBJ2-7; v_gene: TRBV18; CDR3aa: CASSQGPGQTYEQYF
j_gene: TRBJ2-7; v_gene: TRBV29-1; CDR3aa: CSVKQGYEQYF
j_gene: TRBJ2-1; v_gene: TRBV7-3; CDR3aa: CASSREVSGTYNEQFF
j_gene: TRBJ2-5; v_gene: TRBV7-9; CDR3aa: CASSLGLAGGQETQYF
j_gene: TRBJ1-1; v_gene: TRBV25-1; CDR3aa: CASSDPGRGNTEAFF
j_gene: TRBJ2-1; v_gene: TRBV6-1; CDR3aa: CASSGTNYNEQFF
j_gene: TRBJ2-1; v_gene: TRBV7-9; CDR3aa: CASSSPAGGIGEQFF
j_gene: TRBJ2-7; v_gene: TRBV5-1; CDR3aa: CASSSPDRGSYEQYF
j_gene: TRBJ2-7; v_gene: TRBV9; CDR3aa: CASSVSAREAYEQYF
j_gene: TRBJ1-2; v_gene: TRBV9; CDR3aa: CASSGPGALYGYTF
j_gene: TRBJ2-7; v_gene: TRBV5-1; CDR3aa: CASSLAGEAGEQYF
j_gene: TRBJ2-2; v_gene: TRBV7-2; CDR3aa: CASSQTSNTGELFF
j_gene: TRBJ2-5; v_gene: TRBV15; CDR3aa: CATSRDGRDQETQYF
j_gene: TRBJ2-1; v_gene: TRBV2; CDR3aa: CASSANLANEQFF
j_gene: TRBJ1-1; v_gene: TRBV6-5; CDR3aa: CASSVLTGERAFF
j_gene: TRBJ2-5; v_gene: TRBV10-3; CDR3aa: CAIAGPQGEETQYF
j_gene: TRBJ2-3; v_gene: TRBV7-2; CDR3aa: CASSLAPGTDTQYF
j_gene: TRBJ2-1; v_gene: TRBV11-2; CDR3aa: CASRPLGGARYNEQFF
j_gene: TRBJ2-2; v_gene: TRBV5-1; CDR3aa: CASSPDTAGELFF
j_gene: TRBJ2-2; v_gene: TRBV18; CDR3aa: CASSPRTSQNTGELFF
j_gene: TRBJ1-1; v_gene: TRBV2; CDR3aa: CASSSRSKNTEAFF
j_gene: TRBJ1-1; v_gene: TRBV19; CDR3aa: CASSVIGTVNTEAFF
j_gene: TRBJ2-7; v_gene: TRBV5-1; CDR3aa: CASSLFGRAKSRSYEQYF
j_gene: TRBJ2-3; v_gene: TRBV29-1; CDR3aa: CSAGLAGGDTQYF